The 28 T cell receptor beta chains below come from one sample, sequenced in a study of shared clonotypes between healthy human individuals. The table came from immunoSEQ multiplex PCR; TCRdb's copy has only in-frame clones and leaves some out. The sample lists millions of clones, roughly nine tenths seen once, with roughly 0.14% in the top ten. The sample consisted of naive CD4+ T cells sorted from blood. Subset given: CD45RA+ positively selected. These receptors were obtained from a man younger than 30 in good health.

The chain carries TRBV4-1 and TRBJ2-2; D not resolved. The CDR3 covers 15 residues. V lost 4 bases to trimming and J lost 6 bases, with 15 bases between them. Germline V lookup: CDR1 MGHRA, CDR2 YSYEKL. Here the CDR3 DNA reads TGCGCCAGCAGCCCCTACCGGGCCGGACCCGGGGAGCTGTTTTTT. Encoded protein: CASSPYRAGPGELFF.

The gene calls are TRBV5-1 and TRBJ2-7, with TRBD1 matching 7 bases. CDR1 is SGHRS, CDR2 YFSETQ, per germline. The CDR3 has 14 residues. Unmatched junction bases numbered 3, after V lost 0 bases and J lost 3 bases. The CDR3 DNA follows: TGCGCCAGCAGCTTGGTGCCAGGGGGCTACGAGCAGTACTTC. This codes for CASSLVPGGYEQYF. Full variable domain (remainder filled in from reference TRBV5-1 and TRBJ2-7): KAGVTQTPRYLIKTRGQQVTLSCSPISGHRSVSWYQQTPGQGLQFLFEYFSETQRNKGNFPGRFSGRQFSNSRSEMNVSTLELGDSALYLCASSLVPGGYEQYFGPGTRLTVT.

This chain links TRBV30 with TRBJ1-5; TRBD1 matches at 7 bases. V shed 5 bases and J 6 bases; nucleotides not matched to a gene: 7. Germline V lookup: CDR1 GTSNPN, CDR2 SVGIG (reference sequence). This CDR3 is built from 13 residues. The CDR3 protein is CAWGGTESQPQHF. Written as DNA, the CDR3 is TGTGCCTGGGGCGGGACAGAAAGTCAGCCCCAGCATTTT.

This chain connects TRBV2 to TRBJ2-7; TRBD2 matches 8 bases. The CDR3 length is 13 residues. V dropped 7 bases and J dropped 3; count of bases not matched to a gene: 5. The germline V gene encodes CDR1 SNHLY and CDR2 FYNNEI. CDR3 in DNA: TGTGCCAGCATGAGGAGCGGGAGCTACGAGCAGTACTTC. This sequence encodes CASMRSGSYEQYF.

The J gene is TRBJ2-7, the V gene TRBV5-5; 10 bases line up with TRBD2. The germline gives CDR1 SGHKS, CDR2 YYEKEE (reference sequence). The junction had 8 bases not matched to a gene; V was cut back by 0 bases and J by 5 bases. The CDR3 sequence is 16 residues long. The CDR3 DNA sequence: TGTGCCAGCAGCTTGGGGGCAGCGGGAGGGTTACACGAGCAGTACTTC. Translation gives CASSLGAAGGLHEQYF.

The chain couples TRBV7-2 to TRBJ2-1; 12 bases map to TRBD1. From germline, CDR1 is SGHTA and CDR2 FQGNSA. This CDR3 comprises 14 residues. With V trimmed by 10 bases and J by 9 bases, 10 bases remained unmatched. CDR3 protein: CATLAGQGAGEQFF. In DNA form, the CDR3 reads TGTGCCACCCTGGCGGGACAGGGGGCCGGTGAGCAGTTCTTC.

The CDR3 region has the DNA TGTGCCAGCAGCTTGACGGGGGCGGGTACAGATACGCAGTATTTT. Amino acid sequence: CASSLTGAGTDTQYF. The V gene is TRBV7-2, the J gene TRBJ2-3; either TRBD1 or TRBD2 may supply D (6 bases each). Germline CDR1 is SGHTA and CDR2 is FQGNSA. The CDR3 length is 15 residues. The V gene lost 3 bases and the J gene lost 3 bases, with 13 bases spanning the gap.

This clone was seen once. The chain has TRBV7-2 and TRBJ1-2; no clear D gene. V lost 1 base and J 6 bases, leaving 6 bases between the germline ends. CDR1 is SGHTA and CDR2 is FQGNSA in the germline V gene. This CDR3 is 12 amino acids long. This CDR3 reads CASSLGEHGYTF. Written as DNA, the CDR3 is TGTGCCAGCAGCTTAGGGGAACATGGCTACACCTTC.

J is TRBJ2-5 and V is TRBV18; 8 bases map to TRBD2. From germline, CDR1 is KGHSH and CDR2 LQKENI. Trimming took 5 bases from V and 1 from J; bases not matched to a gene: 9. This CDR3 has 16 amino acids. CDR3 sequence: CASSSTGGASQETQYF. CDR3 nucleotides: TGTGCCAGCTCATCGACGGGGGGGGCGAGCCAAGAGACCCAGTACTTC.

The chain uses TRBV9 and TRBJ2-3; the D gene is possibly TRBD2 (5 bases). This CDR3 region has 18 residues. CDR1 is SGDLS, CDR2 YYNGEE, per germline. V was shortened by 0 bases and J by 0 bases, with 17 bases between the two germline ends. The CDR3 DNA is TGTGCCAGCAGCGTAGTGACTATACGGGAAACTAGCACAGATACGCAGTATTTT. Translated, it gives CASSVVTIRETSTDTQYF.

Details on this clone: Compared with germline, one end of the junction differs, possibly owing to a read error. The chain is built from TRBV29-1 and TRBJ1-2; D not resolved. The CDR3 length is 14 residues. CDR1 is SQVTM and CDR2 is ANQGSEA in the germline V gene. The chain's CDR3 is CSVVRRESNCGYTF. The CDR3 region has the DNA TGCAGCGTTGTTCGACGGGAGTCTAACTGTGGCTACACCTTC.

V gene TRBV25-1 combines with J gene TRBJ2-5; 8 nucleotides line up with TRBD2. CDR1 is MGHDK, CDR2 SYGVNS, per germline. This CDR3 is built from 15 residues. Germline trimming cut 8 bases from V and 2 bases from J; bases unmatched to any gene: 10. CDR3 protein: CASGSVLAGQETQYF. The CDR3 DNA is TGTGCCAGCGGGTCGGTGCTAGCGGGTCAAGAGACCCAGTACTTC.

The chain joins TRBV5-4 to TRBJ1-2, with TRBD1 matching 10 bases. CDR1 SGHNT and CDR2 YYREEE come from the germline V gene (reference sequence). V was pared by 0 bases and J by 6 bases, with 2 bases of the junction left unmatched. CDR3 length equals 14 residues. The CDR3 loop is CASSLGTGGNGYTF. For the CDR3, the DNA is TGTGCCAGCAGCTTGGGGACAGGGGGTAATGGCTACACCTTC.

The chain recombines TRBV4-1 with TRBJ1-5; no reliable D call. There are 15 residues in the CDR3. Trimming took 0 bases from V and 6 from J, leaving 12 bases between them. Germline V gives CDR1 MGHRA, CDR2 YSYEKL. The CDR3 DNA sequence: TGCGCCAGCAGCCAAGAACCCACGGACGCTCAGCCCCAGCATTTT. It specifies CASSQEPTDAQPQHF.

The gene calls are TRBV25-1 and TRBJ1-5; 8 positions agree with TRBD1. V was pared by 6 bases and J by 9 bases, with 7 bases of the junction left unmatched. The length of the CDR3 is 13 residues. CDR1 is MGHDK, CDR2 SYGVNS, per germline. The CDR3 nucleotides are TGTGCCAGCAGAGCACAGGGGGGAGGGCCCCAGCATTTT. Protein product: CASRAQGGGPQHF.

The chain is built from TRBV25-1 and TRBJ2-1; the D call may be TRBD1 or TRBD2 (5 bases each). V was trimmed by 4 bases and J by 1 base, leaving 17 bases between them. The CDR3 runs to 17 residues. Per the germline V gene, CDR1 is MGHDK and CDR2 is SYGVNS. DNA for the CDR3: TGTGCCAGCAGTGCCCCGGTGGGGGAACCTTCCTACAATGAGCAGTTCTTC. It codes for CASSAPVGEPSYNEQFF.

For the CDR3, the DNA is TGCGCCAGCAGCAACGTTTTGGGGGGGCGCGTATATAATTCACCCCTCCACTTT. Translating gives CASSNVLGGRVYNSPLHF. The V call is TRBV4-1, the J call TRBJ1-6; TRBD1 might be the D (6 bases). CDR1 and CDR2 (germline): MGHRA, YSYEKL. Trimming left V 5 bases short and J 4 bases short, with 21 bases between. The CDR3 runs to 18 residues.

A word on this clone: The sample has other DNA sequences that encode this CDR3 too. The chain links TRBV5-1 to TRBJ1-4; D call uncertain. The CDR3 contains 15 residues. V was trimmed by 1 base and J by 2 bases, leaving 9 bases between them. CDR1 is SGHRS and CDR2 is YFSETQ in the germline V gene. The CDR3 sequence: CASSLSAGTNEKLFF. The CDR3 region has the DNA TGCGCCAGCAGCTTGTCGGCAGGTACTAATGAAAAACTGTTTTTT.

The J gene is TRBJ1-2, the V gene TRBV5-1; a possible D gene is TRBD1 (6 bases). The CDR3 runs 14 residues. Germline CDR1 reads SGHRS; CDR2 reads YFSETQ. V shed 3 bases and J shed 5 bases, with 14 bases lying between them. The CDR3: CASSSGGLGYGYTF. The CDR3 coding sequence is TGCGCCAGCAGCTCGGGGGGCCTCGGTTATGGCTACACCTTC.

The chain carries TRBV6-1 and TRBJ1-4; D call uncertain. CDR1 is MNHNS, CDR2 SASEGT, per germline. Trimming stripped 4 bases from V and 0 bases from J, with 6 bases between. The CDR3 is made up of 14 amino acids. The CDR3 sequence: CASSVASTNEKLFF. DNA for the CDR3: TGTGCCAGCAGTGTTGCATCAACTAATGAAAAACTGTTTTTT.

Here the CDR3 reads CASSPDRANSYNEQFF. DNA of the CDR3: TGTGCCAGCAGCCCGGACAGGGCAAACTCCTACAATGAGCAGTTCTTC. This sequence joins TRBV11-2 and TRBJ2-1, with 8 bases aligning to TRBD1. CDR3 length equals 16 residues. V dropped 5 bases and J dropped 0; count of bases not matched to a gene: 6. Germline CDR1 and CDR2: SGHAT and FQNNGV.

Details on this clone: This same CDR3 is encoded by further DNA sequences in the sample. The V gene is TRBV7-9, the J gene TRBJ1-4; D perhaps matches TRBD1 (6 bases). The V gene lost 2 bases and the J gene lost 6 bases, with 10 bases spanning the gap. CDR1 and CDR2 (germline): SEHNR, FQNEAQ (reference sequence). This CDR3 region has 14 residues. The CDR3, as DNA: TGTGCCAGCAGCTTACGCGGGGGCGATGAAAAACTGTTTTTT. Its translation is CASSLRGGDEKLFF.

The V call is TRBV2, the J call TRBJ2-2; a possible D gene is TRBD2 (6 bases). Germline CDR1 SNHLY, CDR2 FYNNEI. This CDR3 spans 13 amino acids. Trimming removed 8 bases from V and 4 bases from J, with 11 bases in between. DNA of the CDR3: TGTGCCAGCCACGGAGGGGCCACCGGGGAGCTGTTTTTT. Translation: CASHGGATGELFF.

This chain links TRBV19 with TRBJ2-3; no clear D. In germline, CDR1 is LNHDA, CDR2 SQIVND (reference sequence). V lost 3 bases and J lost 2, with 12 bases in between. The CDR3 extends over 15 amino acids. DNA for the CDR3: TGTGCCAGTAGTATTGACGAATCGTACACAGATACGCAGTATTTT. Protein sequence: CASSIDESYTDTQYF.

This clone was recorded only once. The genes are TRBV7-2 and TRBJ1-3; D is undetermined. The CDR3 is 12 residues long. V shed 1 base and J shed 5 bases, with 3 bases lying between them. Looked up from germline, CDR1 is SGHTA and CDR2 is FQGNSA. In DNA form, the CDR3 reads TGTGCCAGCAGCTTAGTTCGAAACACCATATATTTT. It codes for CASSLVRNTIYF.

This chain uses TRBV18 with TRBJ2-3; 9 bases fit TRBD2. V trimming: 2 bases; J trimming: 2 bases; junction bases outside the gene matches: 5. In germline, CDR1 is KGHSH, CDR2 LQKENI. The CDR3 runs 16 residues. CDR3 coding DNA: TGTGCCAGCTCACCAGTAGCGGGGGACCTCACAGATACGCAGTATTTT. As protein: CASSPVAGDLTDTQYF.

V gene TRBV27 combines with J gene TRBJ2-7, with 12 positions matching TRBD2. This CDR3 is 15 amino acids long. Per the germline V gene, CDR1 is MNHEY and CDR2 is SMNVEV (reference sequence). Trimming took 6 bases from V and 3 from J; bases not matched to a gene: 6. The DNA for the CDR3 is TGTGCCAGCAGCAAGACTAGCGGGAGAGTCTACGAGCAGTACTTC. Its protein product is CASSKTSGRVYEQYF.

This chain joins TRBV6-1 and TRBJ2-1; D is possibly TRBD2 (6 bases). This CDR3 region has 13 residues. V was clipped by 7 bases and J by 8 bases, with 15 bases between them. Germline CDR1 reads MNHNS; CDR2 reads SASEGT. The CDR3 here is CASIRESGYEQFF. The CDR3 region has the DNA TGTGCCAGCATACGGGAGTCTGGGTATGAGCAGTTCTTC.